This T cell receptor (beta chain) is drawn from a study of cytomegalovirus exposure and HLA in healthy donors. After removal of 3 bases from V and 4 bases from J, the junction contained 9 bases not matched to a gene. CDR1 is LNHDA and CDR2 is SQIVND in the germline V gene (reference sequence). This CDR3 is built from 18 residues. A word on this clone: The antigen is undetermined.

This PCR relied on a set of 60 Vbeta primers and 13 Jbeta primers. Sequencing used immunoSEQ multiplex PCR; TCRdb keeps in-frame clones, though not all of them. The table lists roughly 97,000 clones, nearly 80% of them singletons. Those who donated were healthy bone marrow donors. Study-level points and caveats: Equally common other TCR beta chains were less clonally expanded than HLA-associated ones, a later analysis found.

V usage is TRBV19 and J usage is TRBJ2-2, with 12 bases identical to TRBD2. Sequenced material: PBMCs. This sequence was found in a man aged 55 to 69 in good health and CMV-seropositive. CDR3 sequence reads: CASSILRLAGEVTGELFF. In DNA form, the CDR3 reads TGTGCCAGTAGTATCCTTCGACTAGCGGGGGAAGTCACCGGGGAGCTGTTTTTT.